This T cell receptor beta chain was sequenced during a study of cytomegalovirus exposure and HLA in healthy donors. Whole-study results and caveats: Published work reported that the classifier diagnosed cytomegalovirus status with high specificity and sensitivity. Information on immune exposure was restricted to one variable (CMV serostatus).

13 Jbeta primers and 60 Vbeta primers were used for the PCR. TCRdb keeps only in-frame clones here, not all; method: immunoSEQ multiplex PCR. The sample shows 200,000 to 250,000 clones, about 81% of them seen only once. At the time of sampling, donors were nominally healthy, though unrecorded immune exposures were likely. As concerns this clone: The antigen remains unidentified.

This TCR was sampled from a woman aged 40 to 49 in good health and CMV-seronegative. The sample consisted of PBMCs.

CDR3 residues: CASSGAGAYNEQFF. The DNA for the CDR3 is TGTGCCAGCAGCGGGGCGGGAGCTTACAATGAGCAGTTCTTC. The chain employs TRBV5-6 and TRBJ2-1, with TRBD2 identical over 7 bases. CDR1 and CDR2 from the germline V gene are SGHDT and YYEEEE. V shed 4 bases, J shed 4 bases, and the junction held 5 bases outside the gene matches. The CDR3 loop spans 14 amino acids.